Below are 26 T cell receptor beta chains sequenced from a single sample in a study of OX40 agonist ivuxolimab in advanced cancers. Data came from immunoSEQ multiplex PCR; TCRdb stores just in-frame clones and leaves some out. Of 70,000 to 95,000 clones in the sample, 85% to 90% are singletons; the top ten hold around 2.7%. The specimen was CD4+ or CD8+ T cells sorted from blood, collected in a trial of the OX40 agonist ivuxolimab. The receptors were gathered from an adult with an advanced solid tumor such as melanoma, head and neck, liver or kidney cancer.

The chain links TRBV5-4 to TRBJ1-2; D perhaps matches TRBD1 (5 bases). CDR3 size: 15 residues. Germline loops: CDR1 SGHNT, CDR2 YYREEE (reference sequence). Trimming pared 1 base from V and 4 bases from J, leaving 14 bases between. Written as DNA, the CDR3 is TGTGCCAGCAGCTTGAAGGGGCTCCCTGGCTATGGCTACACCTTC. Protein: CASSLKGLPGYGYTF.

V gene TRBV6-6 combines with J gene TRBJ1-2; tentative D call: TRBD1 (6 bases). With 4 bases removed from V and 0 bases from J, the gap between germline ends came to 12 bases. The CDR3 has 15 residues. Germline values: CDR1 MNHNY, CDR2 SVGAGI (reference sequence). In nucleotides, the CDR3 is TGTGCCAGCAGTTCCCAGGGGACGACTAACTATGGCTACACCTTC. This sequence encodes CASSSQGTTNYGYTF.

This rearrangement joins TRBV5-1 to TRBJ2-2, with D perhaps being TRBD1 or TRBD2 (5 bases each). CDR3 size: 14 residues. V lost 3 bases, J lost 5 bases, and 11 bases lay in between. The germline V gene has CDR1 SGHRS and CDR2 YFSETQ. CDR3 amino acids: CASSSGPPTGELFF. Written as DNA, the CDR3 is TGCGCCAGCAGCTCGGGACCGCCGACCGGGGAGCTGTTTTTT.

The chain combines TRBV28 with TRBJ2-1; 8 bases line up with TRBD1. The CDR3 is 15 residues long. J lost 5 bases, V lost 0 bases, and 3 bases had no gene match. From germline, CDR1 is MDHEN and CDR2 SYDVKM. The CDR3 DNA reads TGTGCCAGCAGTTTATGGACAGGGGTTAACAATGAGCAGTTCTTC. Amino acid sequence: CASSLWTGVNNEQFF. Combining the CDR3 with reference TRBV28 and TRBJ2-1 gives the whole variable domain DVKVTQSSRYLVKRTGEKVFLECVQDMDHENMFWYRQDPGLGLRLIYFSYDVKMKEKGDIPEGYSVSREKKERFSLILESASTNQTSMYLCASSLWTGVNNEQFFGPGTRLTVL.

As DNA, the CDR3 is TGTGCCAGCAGTGAAGCCGCCCCCGGAGGGGAAAAACTGTTTTTT. As protein: CASSEAAPGGEKLFF. The chain has TRBV6-1 and TRBJ1-4; D not certain. The CDR3 extends over 15 amino acids. V was shortened by 0 bases and J by 8 bases, with 13 bases between the two germline ends. In germline, CDR1 is MNHNS, CDR2 SASEGT.

This chain connects TRBV6-1 to TRBJ1-2; 7 bases line up with TRBD1. With V trimmed by 4 bases and J by 4 bases, 6 bases remained unmatched. Germline loops: CDR1 MNHNS, CDR2 SASEGT. This CDR3 region has 14 residues. This chain's CDR3 is CASSGGQAIYGYTF. In DNA, the CDR3 is TGTGCCAGCAGTGGAGGACAGGCCATCTATGGCTACACCTTC.

The chain combines TRBV30 with TRBJ1-2; the D is unclear. Germline assignment: CDR1 GTSNPN and CDR2 SVGIG (reference sequence). Trimming stripped 4 bases from V and 0 bases from J, with 6 bases between. The CDR3 is 12 amino acids. CDR3 sequence (DNA): TGTGCCTGGATACCCCCTAACTATGGCTACACCTTC. Translated: CAWIPPNYGYTF.

This chain uses TRBV29-1 with TRBJ2-1; the match to TRBD2 covers 10 bases. V was pared by 5 bases and J by 7 bases, with 5 bases of the junction left unmatched. This CDR3 has 13 residues. Germline V gene lookup returns CDR1 SQVTM and CDR2 ANQGSEA. The CDR3, as DNA: TGCAGCGTTTTTGAGCGGGAGGGGAATGAGCAGTTCTTC. It translates to CSVFEREGNEQFF.

The chain is built from TRBV5-4 and TRBJ2-3; 11 bases agree with TRBD2. Germline values: CDR1 SGHNT, CDR2 YYREEE (reference sequence). The CDR3 loop spans 17 amino acids. Trimming at V came to 4 bases and at J to 0 bases, leaving 7 bases not matched to a gene. Here the CDR3 reads CASSQPGTSGSTDTQYF. DNA of the CDR3: TGTGCCAGCAGCCAACCCGGGACTAGCGGCAGCACAGATACGCAGTATTTT.

The chain is built from TRBV5-1 and TRBJ2-4, with no clear D. CDR3 length equals 15 residues. Germline V lookup: CDR1 SGHRS, CDR2 YFSETQ. Trimming removed 0 bases from V and 1 base from J, with 8 bases in between. CDR3 nucleotide sequence: TGCGCCAGCAGCTTGGACGCTGGGGCCAAAAACATTCAGTACTTC. The encoded protein is CASSLDAGAKNIQYF.

This chain connects TRBV6-6 to TRBJ1-3; D ambiguous. Trimming stripped 6 bases from V and 4 bases from J, with 16 bases between. The CDR3 sequence is 15 residues long. CDR1 and CDR2 from the germline V gene are MNHNY and SVGAGI (reference sequence). Here the CDR3 DNA reads TGTGCCAGCAGCTCAACCTCAAAGGGAGGAAACACCATATATTTT. Translated, it gives CASSSTSKGGNTIYF.

V and J are TRBV28 and TRBJ2-1; maybe TRBD2 (6 bases). The CDR3 is 13 residues long. Trimming stripped 8 bases from V and 3 bases from J, with 11 bases between. Germline V gene lookup returns CDR1 MDHEN and CDR2 SYDVKM. The CDR3 DNA reads TGTGCCAGCCTCGGGACTCTCTACAATGAGCAGTTCTTC. Translation: CASLGTLYNEQFF.

This clone was counted a few times. The chain links TRBV5-1 to TRBJ2-1; TRBD2 aligns across 8 bases. Germline trimming cut 3 bases from V and 0 bases from J; bases unmatched to any gene: 5. This CDR3 is 16 amino acids long. The V gene's germline CDR1 is SGHRS and CDR2 YFSETQ. CDR3: CASSSASGRSYNEQFF. CDR3 nucleotides: TGCGCCAGCAGCTCGGCTAGCGGGCGCTCCTACAATGAGCAGTTCTTC. Variable domain in full (rest from reference TRBV5-1 and TRBJ2-1): KAGVTQTPRYLIKTRGQQVTLSCSPISGHRSVSWYQQTPGQGLQFLFEYFSETQRNKGNFPGRFSGRQFSNSRSEMNVSTLELGDSALYLCASSSASGRSYNEQFFGPGTRLTVL.

This chain joins TRBV6-4 and TRBJ1-1, with a possible D match to TRBD1 (5 bases). Germline assignment: CDR1 MRHNA and CDR2 SNTAGT. V dropped 4 bases and J dropped 4 bases, with 10 bases sitting between them. This CDR3 has 13 amino acids. The CDR3 is CASSVSGGTEAFF. The CDR3 coding sequence is TGTGCCAGCAGTGTATCTGGGGGCACTGAAGCTTTCTTT.

The V and J genes are TRBV7-8 and TRBJ1-3; D gene ambiguous. From germline, CDR1 is SGHVS and CDR2 FQNEAQ. The CDR3 runs to 18 residues. The germline V and J ends were trimmed by 5 bases and 0 bases, with 20 bases remaining between them. The CDR3 region is CASSPPLRMTSSGNTIYF. The CDR3 nucleotides read TGTGCCAGCAGCCCCCCATTAAGGATGACCAGCTCTGGAAACACCATATATTTT. The full variable domain, its missing parts supplied by reference TRBV7-8 and TRBJ1-3, is GAGVSQSPRYKVAKRGQDVALRCDPISGHVSLFWYQQALGQGPEFLTYFQNEAQLDKSGLPSDRFFAERPEGSVSTLKIQRTQQEDSAVYLCASSPPLRMTSSGNTIYFGEGSWLTVV.

The chain uses TRBV5-1 and TRBJ2-2, with 9 bases that match TRBD1. CDR1 is SGHRS, CDR2 YFSETQ, per germline. J was trimmed by 3 bases and V by 4 bases; bases with no gene match: 4. The CDR3 is made up of 15 amino acids. The CDR3 protein is CASSGGTGHTGELFF. The CDR3 region has the DNA TGCGCCAGCAGCGGGGGGACAGGGCACACCGGGGAGCTGTTTTTT.

The V gene is TRBV7-8, the J gene TRBJ2-5; the D is unclear. The CDR3 is 14 residues long. Germline V lookup: CDR1 SGHVS, CDR2 FQNEAQ. Trimming left V 1 base short and J 2 bases short, with 8 bases between. As DNA, the CDR3 is TGTGCCAGCAGCTTAGGGCTAGGGCAAGAGACCCAGTACTTC. Translating it yields CASSLGLGQETQYF.

This clone appeared once. A junction boundary mismatches the germline segment, possibly from a read error. V usage is TRBV29-1 and J usage is TRBJ2-7, with 8 bases identical to TRBD1. Germline CDR1 reads SQVTM; CDR2 reads ANQGSEA. This CDR3 is built from 15 residues. The CDR3 DNA reads TGCAGCGTTGATTTGGTGACAGGGGACTCCCACGAGCAGTACTTC. It is translated as CSVDLVTGDSHEQYF.

The chain uses TRBV9 and TRBJ2-1; 10 nucleotides line up with TRBD2. The J segment lost 9 bases and the V segment lost 4 bases, leaving 7 bases of the junction unmatched. This CDR3 comprises 14 residues. Looked up from germline, CDR1 is SGDLS and CDR2 is YYNGEE. The CDR3 here is CASSLGLAGVEQFF. The CDR3 DNA sequence: TGTGCCAGCAGCCTCGGGCTAGCGGGAGTTGAGCAGTTCTTC.

The rearrangement uses TRBV5-1 and TRBJ1-2, with D possibly matching TRBD1 (5 bases). The germline gives CDR1 SGHRS, CDR2 YFSETQ. Between the trimmed V and J ends, which lost 1 base and 5 bases, there was a span of 15 bases. The CDR3 spans 15 residues. CDR3 loop: CASSLLAREFYGYTF. In nucleotides, the CDR3 is TGCGCCAGCAGCTTGTTGGCCAGGGAGTTTTATGGCTACACCTTC. The variable domain in full, completed from reference TRBV5-1 and TRBJ1-2, reads KAGVTQTPRYLIKTRGQQVTLSCSPISGHRSVSWYQQTPGQGLQFLFEYFSETQRNKGNFPGRFSGRQFSNSRSEMNVSTLELGDSALYLCASSLLAREFYGYTFGSGTRLTVV.

The chain employs TRBV30 and TRBJ1-1; D is unclear. CDR3 size: 13 residues. V lost 1 base, J lost 5 bases, and 11 bases lay in between. Per germline, CDR1 GTSNPN and CDR2 SVGIG (reference sequence). CDR3 DNA sequence: TGTGCCTGGAGTGGTTGGGGTCGGACTGAAGCTTTCTTT. Translated: CAWSGWGRTEAFF. Drawing the rest from reference TRBV30 and TRBJ1-1, the complete variable domain is SQTIHQWPATLVQPVGSPLSLECTVEGTSNPNLYWYRQAAGRGLQLLFYSVGIGQISSEVPQNLSASRPQDRQFILSSKKLLLSDSGFYLCAWSGWGRTEAFFGQGTRLTVV.

This clone has a handful of counts. CDR3 sequence reads: CASSGQGFANEKLFF. The CDR3 DNA reads as TGTGCCAGCAGTGGACAGGGGTTTGCTAATGAAAAACTGTTTTTT. The genes are TRBV11-2 and TRBJ1-4, with 9 bases matching TRBD1. CDR1 is SGHAT and CDR2 is FQNNGV in the germline V gene. This CDR3 contains 15 residues. Trimming at V came to 6 bases and at J to 3 bases, leaving 5 bases not matched to a gene.

The chain uses TRBV27 and TRBJ2-3, with D possibly being TRBD2 (5 bases). V was pared by 8 bases and J by 3 bases, with 12 bases between. CDR1 is MNHEY and CDR2 is SMNVEV in the germline V gene (reference sequence). This CDR3 contains 13 residues. As DNA, the CDR3 is TGTGCCAGCCGGCGGACGGGGACAGATACGCAGTATTTT. Translation: CASRRTGTDTQYF.

This clone has a single count. The rearrangement uses TRBV5-4 and TRBJ2-2; tentatively, D is TRBD1 or TRBD2 (5 bases each). V lost 0 bases and J 1 base, leaving 7 bases between the germline ends. CDR1 is SGHNT, CDR2 YYREEE, per germline (reference sequence). This CDR3 spans 15 amino acids. Written as DNA, the CDR3 is TGTGCCAGCAGCTTGGTGGGGGTGAACACCGGGGAGCTGTTTTTT. The encoded protein is CASSLVGVNTGELFF.

The chain links TRBV5-6 to TRBJ2-7, with a tentative D call TRBD2 (6 bases). V lost 2 bases and J lost 5, with 14 bases in between. Germline values: CDR1 SGHDT, CDR2 YYEEEE. The CDR3 is made up of 14 amino acids. This CDR3 reads CASSFGTPDHEQYF. The CDR3 nucleotides read TGTGCCAGCAGCTTCGGGACTCCGGATCACGAGCAGTACTTC.

This chain connects TRBV15 to TRBJ2-5; 8 bases are shared with TRBD2. The CDR3 contains 16 residues. The germline V gene has CDR1 LNHNV and CDR2 YYDKDF (reference sequence). V gave up 9 bases and J gave up 0 bases; unmatched junction bases: 12. The CDR3 region has the DNA TGTGCCACAAAGAGGAAGCGGGGGACTTACCAAGAGACCCAGTACTTC. This sequence encodes CATKRKRGTYQETQYF.